This passage covers 9 T cell receptor beta chains from one sample sequenced in a study of response to subunit inactivated influenza vaccine. TCRdb processed the RT-PCR reads anew with MiXCR; each CDR3 protein has one entry. The table lists around 190,000 distinct CDR3 sequences, approximately 14% of them singletons. Sequencing used CD8+ T cells sorted from PBMCs, obtained around 5 days after vaccination. All receptors derive from a man aged 45-65 years who received an inactivated influenza vaccine.

V is TRBV4-2 and J is TRBJ2-3; TRBD2 matches at 11 bases. V lost 4 bases to trimming and J lost 4 bases; unmatched junction nucleotides: 7. There are 16 residues in the CDR3. Germline lookup yields CDR1 LGHNA and CDR2 YNFKEQ. The CDR3 sequence: CASSPTSLAGADTQYF. CDR3 DNA sequence: TGTGCCAGCAGCCCGACTTCACTAGCGGGGGCAGATACGCAGTATTTT.

A few counts support this clonotype. The chain is built from TRBV20-1 and TRBJ2-1; TRBD2 matches at 8 bases. In germline, CDR1 is DFQATT, CDR2 SNEGSKA (reference sequence). The CDR3 totals 13 residues. V lost 3 bases and J lost 10; bases outside the gene matches: 8. The CDR3 region is CSASVAGQEEQFF. The CDR3 DNA reads as TGCAGTGCTAGTGTAGCGGGACAAGAAGAGCAGTTCTTC.

The V and J genes are TRBV7-8 and TRBJ2-7; possibly TRBD1 or TRBD2 for D (6 bases each). Germline CDR1 is SGHVS and CDR2 is FQNEAQ. Trimming took 5 bases from V and 1 from J, leaving 15 bases between them. The CDR3 loop spans 15 amino acids. The CDR3 protein is CASSATWGASYEQYF. The CDR3 coding sequence is TGTGCCAGCAGCGCTACCTGGGGGGCTTCCTACGAGCAGTACTTC.

The chain joins TRBV7-9 to TRBJ2-7; perhaps TRBD1 as D (6 bases). The V and J ends lost 3 bases and 0 bases respectively, with 15 bases between them. This CDR3 is built from 16 residues. Germline loops: CDR1 SEHNR, CDR2 FQNEAQ (reference sequence). Here the CDR3 reads CASSFPSQGPSYEQYF. For the CDR3, the DNA is TGTGCCAGCAGCTTCCCGTCTCAGGGGCCCTCCTACGAGCAGTACTTC.

The rearrangement links TRBV12-3 or TRBV12-4 to TRBJ2-5, with TRBD2 identical over 8 bases. V shed 10 bases and J 5 bases; nucleotides not matched to a gene: 12. The CDR3 has 14 residues. The CDR3 bases are TGTGCCATATCCTTCGGGGGGGCCAGGGAGACCCAGTACTTC. This codes for CAISFGGARETQYF.

This chain connects TRBV14 to TRBJ1-2; D not certain. V lost 4 bases and J 4 bases, leaving 1 base between the germline ends. This CDR3 region has 10 residues. CDR1 is SGHDN and CDR2 is FVKESK in the germline V gene. In DNA, the CDR3 is TGTGCCAGCAGCCTCTATGGCTACACCTTC. It translates to CASSLYGYTF.

This sequence joins TRBV29-1 and TRBJ2-3; TRBD2 agrees at 10 bases. V gave up 7 bases and J gave up 2 bases; unmatched junction bases: 6. Germline-derived CDR1 and CDR2 are SQVTM and ANQGSEA. This CDR3 spans 14 amino acids. The CDR3 sequence is CSGGLAESTDTQYF. In nucleotides, the CDR3 is TGCAGCGGCGGACTAGCGGAGTCCACAGATACGCAGTATTTT.

The rearrangement uses TRBV5-1 and TRBJ1-1; no clear D gene. Trimming took 3 bases from V and 6 from J, leaving 18 bases between them. CDR1 and CDR2 (germline): SGHRS, YFSETQ. This CDR3 contains 15 residues. The CDR3 DNA is TGCGCCAGCAGCTACCGGTCGACCTCCGAGGCTGAAGCTTTCTTT. Its translation: CASSYRSTSEAEAFF.

This clonotype showed up just a few times. This chain joins TRBV27 and TRBJ1-1; D is uncertain. The V gene lost 6 bases and the J gene lost 4 bases, with 15 bases spanning the gap. The germline V gene encodes CDR1 MNHEY and CDR2 SMNVEV (reference sequence). CDR3 length: 14 amino acids. CDR3 region: CASSPWLGSTEAFF. In DNA, the CDR3 is TGTGCCAGCAGCCCCTGGCTGGGTAGCACTGAAGCTTTCTTT.